A selection of T cell receptor beta chains follows, all from one sample in a study of identical twins. TCRdb ran MiXCR on the 5' RACE reads and lists one entry per CDR3 protein. Seen here are roughly 230,000 distinct CDR3 sequences, about 8.3% observed once, and the top ten hold over 2.5%. These sequences were also reported in another study, on yellow fever vaccine responses in identical twins.

The sample was CD8+ T cells sorted from blood. All receptors come from a woman younger than 35 in good health. Each CDR3 is given with its conserved first and last residue. Fields, in order: D gene, clone size, V gene, J gene, CDR3 protein, CDR3 DNA. A D gene is named only where the DNA matches it firmly. Only some rows state a clone size, as once, few, many or a class for expanded clones.

D: TRBD1; size: many; V: TRBV12-3/TRBV12-4; J: TRBJ2-3; CDR3: CASSSRGPDTQYF; DNA: TGTGCCAGCAGTTCCAGGGGGCCAGATACGCAGTATTTT
D: TRBD2; size: NA; V: TRBV2; J: TRBJ2-1; CDR3: CASSEGLLAGVNEQFF; DNA: TGTGCCAGCAGTGAAGGGCTCCTAGCGGGGGTCAATGAGCAGTTCTTC
D: TRBD1; size: few; V: TRBV11-1; J: TRBJ2-6; CDR3: CASNLYGQGAPGANVLTF; DNA: TGTGCCAGCAACCTTTACGGACAGGGGGCTCCCGGGGCCAACGTCCTGACTTTC
D: TRBD2; size: few; V: TRBV10-3; J: TRBJ2-2; CDR3: CAISDPGTTLTGELFF; DNA: TGTGCCATCAGTGATCCCGGGACTACCTTAACCGGGGAGCTGTTTTTT
D: NA; size: NA; V: TRBV9; J: TRBJ2-1; CDR3: CASSVASPGNSYNEQFF; DNA: TGTGCCAGCAGCGTAGCTTCCCCAGGGAACTCCTACAATGAGCAGTTCTTC
D: NA; size: NA; V: TRBV24-1; J: TRBJ2-7; CDR3: CATSDTLDEQYF; DNA: TGTGCCACCAGTGATACCTTAGACGAGCAGTACTTC
D: TRBD1; size: NA; V: TRBV20-1; J: TRBJ1-1; CDR3: CSAGTEMNTEAFF; DNA: TGCAGTGCTGGGACAGAAATGAACACTGAAGCTTTCTTT
D: NA; size: few; V: TRBV5-1; J: TRBJ2-7; CDR3: CASSQTGFSYEQYF; DNA: TGCGCCAGCAGCCAAACGGGCTTCTCCTACGAGCAGTACTTC
D: TRBD2; size: NA; V: TRBV7-9; J: TRBJ2-1; CDR3: CASSFPPSGDHEQFF; DNA: TGTGCCAGCAGCTTTCCCCCTAGCGGGGACCATGAGCAGTTCTTC
D: TRBD2; size: many; V: TRBV29-1; J: TRBJ2-4; CDR3: CSVRGLDNIQYF; DNA: TGCAGCGTAAGAGGACTAGATAACATTCAGTACTTC
D: NA; size: many; V: TRBV18; J: TRBJ2-7; CDR3: CASSPRGDHSYEQYF; DNA: TGTGCCAGCTCACCCCGCGGGGACCACTCCTACGAGCAGTACTTC
D: TRBD2; size: NA; V: TRBV7-3; J: TRBJ2-2; CDR3: CASSLLAGHTGELFF; DNA: TGTGCCAGCAGCTTACTAGCGGGGCACACCGGGGAGCTGTTTTTT
D: NA; size: NA; V: TRBV14; J: TRBJ2-1; CDR3: CASSQVWTDSSSYNEQFF; DNA: TGTGCCAGCAGCCAAGTCTGGACGGATAGCTCCTCCTACAATGAGCAGTTCTTC
D: NA; size: few; V: TRBV7-9; J: TRBJ2-4; CDR3: CASRPGYQENIQYF; DNA: TGTGCCAGCCGACCGGGATACCAGGAAAACATTCAGTACTTC
D: NA; size: NA; V: TRBV7-9; J: TRBJ2-7; CDR3: CASSTLELGGEQYF; DNA: TGTGCCAGCAGCACCCTAGAGCTGGGAGGCGAGCAGTACTTC
D: NA; size: many; V: TRBV7-2; J: TRBJ2-3; CDR3: CASSLMAGTQLTDTQYF; DNA: TGTGCCAGCAGCTTAATGGCAGGGACTCAACTCACAGATACGCAGTATTTT
D: NA; size: few; V: TRBV20-1; J: TRBJ1-1; CDR3: CSARGFGYSLTPPTEAFF; DNA: TGCAGTGCTAGAGGCTTCGGGTACTCCCTCACCCCCCCCACTGAAGCTTTCTTT
D: TRBD2; size: NA; V: TRBV7-6; J: TRBJ2-1; CDR3: CASSRTSGGSYNEQFF; DNA: TGTGCCAGCAGCCGAACTAGCGGGGGTTCCTACAATGAGCAGTTCTTC
D: NA; size: many; V: TRBV5-5; J: TRBJ2-7; CDR3: CASSPDAYEQYF; DNA: TGTGCCAGCTCCCCCGACGCCTACGAGCAGTACTTC
D: NA; size: NA; V: TRBV21-1; J: TRBJ2-3; CDR3: CASSKGAPHSTDTQYF; DNA: TGTGCCAGCAGCAAAGGTGCGCCCCATAGCACAGATACGCAGTATTTT
D: NA; size: few; V: TRBV10-3; J: TRBJ2-5; CDR3: CAIREARRNQETQYF; DNA: TGTGCCATCAGAGAGGCGCGTCGGAACCAAGAGACCCAGTACTTC
D: NA; size: many; V: TRBV28; J: TRBJ2-3; CDR3: CASREGDHSTDTQYF; DNA: TGTGCCAGCAGGGAGGGGGACCATAGCACAGATACGCAGTATTTT
D: TRBD2; size: NA; V: TRBV28; J: TRBJ2-5; CDR3: CASSPRLAGGRETQYF; DNA: TGTGCCAGCAGTCCTAGACTAGCGGGGGGACGGGAGACCCAGTACTTC
D: TRBD2; size: few; V: TRBV7-9; J: TRBJ2-3; CDR3: CASSLVGTSITDTQYF; DNA: TGTGCCAGCAGCTTAGTTGGGACTAGTATCACAGATACGCAGTATTTT
D: TRBD2; size: NA; V: TRBV20-1; J: TRBJ2-7; CDR3: CSARLPGLGGYEQYF; DNA: TGCAGTGCTCGTCTACCGGGACTAGGGGGGTACGAGCAGTACTTC
D: NA; size: few; V: TRBV11-2; J: TRBJ1-4; CDR3: CASSYDGETNEKLFF; DNA: TGTGCCAGCAGCTACGACGGAGAAACAAATGAAAAACTGTTTTTT
D: NA; size: NA; V: TRBV19; J: TRBJ2-7; CDR3: CASSIGAGLYEQYF; DNA: TGTGCCAGTAGTATCGGAGCGGGCCTCTACGAGCAGTACTTC
D: NA; size: many; V: TRBV29-1; J: TRBJ2-2; CDR3: CSGRGHGELFF; DNA: TGCAGCGGGCGGGGTCACGGGGAGCTGTTTTTT
D: TRBD1; size: few; V: TRBV12-3/TRBV12-4; J: TRBJ1-6; CDR3: CASSLQGTGDSPLHF; DNA: TGTGCCAGCAGTCTCCAAGGGACAGGGGATTCACCCCTCCACTTT
D: NA; size: few; V: TRBV2; J: TRBJ2-6; CDR3: CAIGSSSGANVLTF; DNA: TGTGCCATCGGATCTAGCTCTGGGGCCAACGTCCTGACTTTC